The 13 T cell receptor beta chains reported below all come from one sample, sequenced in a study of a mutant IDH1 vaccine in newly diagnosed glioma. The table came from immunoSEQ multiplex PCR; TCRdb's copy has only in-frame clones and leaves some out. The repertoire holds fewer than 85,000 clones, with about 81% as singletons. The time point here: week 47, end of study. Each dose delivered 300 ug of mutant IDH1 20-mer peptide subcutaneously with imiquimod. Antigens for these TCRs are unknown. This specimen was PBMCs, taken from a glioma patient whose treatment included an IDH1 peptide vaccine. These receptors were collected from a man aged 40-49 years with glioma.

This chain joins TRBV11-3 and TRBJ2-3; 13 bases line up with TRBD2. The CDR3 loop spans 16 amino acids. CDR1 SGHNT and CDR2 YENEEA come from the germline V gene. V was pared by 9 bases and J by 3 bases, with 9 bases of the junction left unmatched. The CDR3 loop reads CARRVRTSGRTDTQYF. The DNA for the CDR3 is TGTGCCAGAAGAGTACGGACTAGCGGGAGAACAGATACGCAGTATTTT.

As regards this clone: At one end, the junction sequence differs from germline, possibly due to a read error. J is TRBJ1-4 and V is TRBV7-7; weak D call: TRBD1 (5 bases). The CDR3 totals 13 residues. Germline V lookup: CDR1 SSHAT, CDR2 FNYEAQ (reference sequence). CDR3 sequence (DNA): TGTGCTAGCAGCGAAATAGTTGGGGGAAAACTGTTTTTT. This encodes CASSEIVGGKLFF.

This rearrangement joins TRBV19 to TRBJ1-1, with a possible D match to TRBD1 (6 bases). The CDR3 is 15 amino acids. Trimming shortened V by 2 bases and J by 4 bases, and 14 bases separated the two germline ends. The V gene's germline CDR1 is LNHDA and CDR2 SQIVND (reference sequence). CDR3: CASSITRGGGTEAFF. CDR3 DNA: TGTGCCAGTAGTATAACCCGGGGAGGGGGCACTGAAGCTTTCTTT.

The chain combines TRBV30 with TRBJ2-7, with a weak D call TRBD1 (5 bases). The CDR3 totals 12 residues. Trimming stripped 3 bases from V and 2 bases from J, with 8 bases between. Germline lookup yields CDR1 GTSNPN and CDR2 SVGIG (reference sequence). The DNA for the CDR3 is TGTGCCTGGAGGTCAGGGCCCTACGAGCAGTACTTC. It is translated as CAWRSGPYEQYF.

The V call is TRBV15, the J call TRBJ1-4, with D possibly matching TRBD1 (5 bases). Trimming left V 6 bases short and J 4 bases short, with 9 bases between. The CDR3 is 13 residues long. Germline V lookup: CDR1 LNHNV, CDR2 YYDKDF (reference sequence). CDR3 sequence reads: CATRTADNEKLFF. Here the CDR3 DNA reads TGTGCCACCAGGACAGCCGATAATGAAAAACTGTTTTTT.

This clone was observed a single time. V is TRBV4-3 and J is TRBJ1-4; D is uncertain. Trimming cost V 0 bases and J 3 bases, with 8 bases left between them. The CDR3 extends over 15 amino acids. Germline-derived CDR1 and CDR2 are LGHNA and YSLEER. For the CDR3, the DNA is TGCGCCAGCAGCCAAGATTTCGGGGCTAATGAAAAACTGTTTTTT. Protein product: CASSQDFGANEKLFF.

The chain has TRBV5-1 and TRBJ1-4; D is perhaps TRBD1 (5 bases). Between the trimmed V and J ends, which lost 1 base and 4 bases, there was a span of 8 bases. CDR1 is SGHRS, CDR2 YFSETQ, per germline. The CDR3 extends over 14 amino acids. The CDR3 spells CASSLQGYNEKLFF. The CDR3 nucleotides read TGCGCCAGCAGCTTGCAGGGTTATAATGAAAAACTGTTTTTT.

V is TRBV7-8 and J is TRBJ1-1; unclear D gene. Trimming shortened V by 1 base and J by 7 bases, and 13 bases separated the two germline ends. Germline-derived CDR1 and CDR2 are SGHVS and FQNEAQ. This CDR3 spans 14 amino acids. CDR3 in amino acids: CASSLGSWVDEAFF. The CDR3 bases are TGTGCCAGCAGCTTAGGGTCTTGGGTCGATGAAGCTTTCTTT.

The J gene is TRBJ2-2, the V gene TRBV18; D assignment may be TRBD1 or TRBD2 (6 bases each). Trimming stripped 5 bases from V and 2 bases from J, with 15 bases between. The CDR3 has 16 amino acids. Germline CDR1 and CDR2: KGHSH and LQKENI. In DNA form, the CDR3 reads TGTGCCAGCTCAACGGCGGGACACCAAAACACCGGGGAGCTGTTTTTT. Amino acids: CASSTAGHQNTGELFF.

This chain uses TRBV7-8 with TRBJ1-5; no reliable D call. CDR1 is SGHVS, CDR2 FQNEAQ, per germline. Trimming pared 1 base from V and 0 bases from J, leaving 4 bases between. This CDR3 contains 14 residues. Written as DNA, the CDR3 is TGTGCCAGCAGCTTAGATCATAGCAATCAGCCCCAGCATTTT. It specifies CASSLDHSNQPQHF.

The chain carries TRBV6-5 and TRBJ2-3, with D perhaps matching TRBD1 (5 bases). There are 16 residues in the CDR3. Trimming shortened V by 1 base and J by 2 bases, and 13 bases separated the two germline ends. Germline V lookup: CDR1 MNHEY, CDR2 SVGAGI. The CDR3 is CASSYFPRQHTDTQYF. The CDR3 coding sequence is TGTGCCAGCAGTTACTTTCCCAGACAGCACACAGATACGCAGTATTTT.

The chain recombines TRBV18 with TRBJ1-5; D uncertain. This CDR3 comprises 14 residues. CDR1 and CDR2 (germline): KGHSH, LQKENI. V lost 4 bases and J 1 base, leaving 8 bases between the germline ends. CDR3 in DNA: TGTGCCAGCTCACACACCAACAGCAATCAGCCCCAGCATTTT. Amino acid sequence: CASSHTNSNQPQHF.

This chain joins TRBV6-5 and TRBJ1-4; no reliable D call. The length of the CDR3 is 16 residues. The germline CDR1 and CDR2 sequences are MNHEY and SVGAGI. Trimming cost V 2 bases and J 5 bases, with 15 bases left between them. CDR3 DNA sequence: TGTGCCAGCAGTTACCTGGGGATAGGAAAGAATGAAAAACTGTTTTTT. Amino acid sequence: CASSYLGIGKNEKLFF.